This T cell receptor (beta chain) appears in the sequencing data of a study of PD-1 blockade in classical Hodgkin lymphoma. This clone was recorded once. Its antigen is not identified. Study-wide results and caveats: Those achieving complete response showed baseline diversity like newly diagnosed patients. The study found that TCR diversity rose significantly by C4D1 in CD4+ but not CD8+ cells. The study reported lower baseline TCR diversity in newly diagnosed patients than in healthy donors.

Only in-frame clones appear in the TCRdb table, and some are missing; sequencing was by immunoSEQ multiplex PCR. The sample comprises about 40,000 clones, over 80% of which are singletons, and approximately 9.1% rests with the top ten. Every one of the patients relapsed after autologous stem cell transplantation (brentuximab vedotin exposure was variable). Best response was recorded as complete response, partial response or progressive disease. The input for sequencing was peripheral blood mononuclear cells (PBMCs), taken at baseline. This TCR was sampled from a human donor with classical Hodgkin lymphoma.

CDR3 in DNA: TGTGCCAGCAGCTCACCCCAGGGCTTCTCTGGAAACACCATATATTTT. This gives the protein CASSSPQGFSGNTIYF. The rearrangement links TRBV7-8 to TRBJ1-3; maybe TRBD1 (5 bases). Germline-derived CDR1 and CDR2 are SGHVS and FQNEAQ. The CDR3 totals 16 residues. V lost 4 bases and J 0 bases, leaving 13 bases between the germline ends.